The sequence of this T cell receptor (beta chain) was determined in a study of blood T cell repertoires in COVID-19. At the level of the study: From T cells, B-cell-depleted T cells, or PBMCs came the material, which was cDNA or gDNA.

In the original workflow: The assay estimated nucleated cells by amplifying reference gene primers. Sequencing was performed with immunoSEQ multiplex PCR; in TCRdb, only in-frame clones are kept and a portion is missing. V, J and clone size derive from that table, while D and trimming were established from the DNA sequence. Counted here are 120,000 or so clones, roughly 88% occurring once; the ten biggest clones make up more than 0.9%. Germline CDR1 is SGHRS and CDR2 is YFSETQ. The CDR3 contains 16 residues. V was pared by 0 bases and J by 3 bases, with 16 bases between. The sequenced sample consisted of peripheral blood. V usage is TRBV5-1 and J usage is TRBJ2-7; D may be TRBD2 (5 bases). The TCR sequence derives from a woman over 75 with acute or convalescent COVID-19. CDR3 sequence (DNA): TGCGCCAGCAGCTTGGCCAGTGGACTTGCCTTCTACGAGCAGTACTTC. Protein: CASSLASGLAFYEQYF.